These T cell receptor beta chains were read from a single sample in a study of blood T cell repertoires in COVID-19. Using immunoSEQ multiplex PCR, the repertoire was profiled, and TCRdb retains in-frame clones only, with some absent. The sample lists around 250,000 clones, around 82% occurring once. Sequenced material: peripheral blood. These receptors were collected from a man aged 80 or over with acute or convalescent COVID-19. The CDR3 runs from the conserved cysteine through the conserved F or W. For some rows the clone size is stated as once, few or many, or as a class when expanded; others skip it.

clone_size cdr3_length j_call v_call cdr3_aa
- 16 TRBJ2-5 TRBV25-1 CASRGPSGRAYETQYF
- 13 TRBJ1-5 TRBV12-3/TRBV12-4 CASSLYGAQPQHF
- 13 TRBJ2-1 TRBV5-1 CASKDSGDNEQFF
- 17 TRBJ1-4 TRBV5-5 CASSLTWTGATNEKLFF
- 13 TRBJ2-1 TRBV6-5 CASAKGVSNEQFF
- 16 TRBJ2-1 TRBV7-9 CASSNVWAGGYNEQFF
once 14 TRBJ2-7 TRBV9 CASSVDGGYGEQYF
- 17 TRBJ2-7 TRBV3-1/TRBV3-2 CASSQVYGGQHTYEQYF
- 16 TRBJ2-7 TRBV28 CASSSSGGQSSYEQYF
- 14 TRBJ1-2 TRBV9 CASSVATTGDGYTF
- 16 TRBJ2-3 TRBV11-3 CASSLGQALNTDTQYF
once 17 TRBJ2-3 TRBV18 CASSPGLAGPSTDTQYF
- 15 TRBJ1-2 TRBV6-5 CASSYRDRGPWGYTF
- 16 TRBJ1-3 TRBV5-1 CASSLGETVSGNTIYF
- 15 TRBJ2-1 TRBV5-1 CASSSSGSTYNEQFF
few 14 TRBJ2-7 TRBV27 CASSLFGENYEQYF
- 15 TRBJ2-5 TRBV7-6 CASSPRGDSIETQYF
- 12 TRBJ2-1 TRBV6-2/TRBV6-3 CASSFRYNEQFF
- 15 TRBJ1-2 TRBV5-1 CASSLGPSQNYGYTF
- 14 TRBJ1-1 TRBV3-1/TRBV3-2 CASSLRDTHTEAFF
- 13 TRBJ2-1 TRBV7-3 CASSRSAYNEQFF
once 17 TRBJ2-5 TRBV10-3 CAISESIGTGGSGTQYF
- 18 TRBJ2-7 TRBV5-6 CASSHFGTGVTLTYEQYF
- 16 TRBJ2-1 TRBV6-1 CASSDFSLVSYNEQFF
- 14 TRBJ1-5 TRBV5-5 CASSFGTVNQPQHF
- 15 TRBJ2-1 TRBV7-9 CASSFSAYRNNEQFF
few 15 TRBJ2-7 TRBV4-2 CASSQEQDSTYEQYF
- 13 TRBJ1-2 TRBV5-4 CASSLAGMFGYTF
- 13 TRBJ1-1 TRBV30 CAWSGQLFTEAFF
- 15 TRBJ1-5 TRBV6-5 CASTLMTANNQPQHF
- 13 TRBJ2-7 TRBV30 CAWSVSGLYEQYF
few 16 TRBJ2-1 TRBV21-1 CASSSLKEGAGIEQFF
- 15 TRBJ2-3 TRBV4-1 CASSRAGGGTDTQYF
- 17 TRBJ2-3 TRBV15 CATSRVGQGQPQGTQYF
- 13 TRBJ1-2 TRBV25-1 CASTDGGNYGYTF
- 11 TRBJ2-1 TRBV2 CASKQGWEQFF
- 16 TRBJ1-1 TRBV27 CASSLSVTGGRTEAFF
once 15 TRBJ2-3 TRBV7-9 CASSLAGGSTDTQYF
- 15 TRBJ2-4 TRBV6-5 CASRDRGLAKNIQYF
once 14 TRBJ2-7 TRBV5-1 CASSLVGGPWEQYF
- 15 TRBJ1-1 TRBV5-8 CASSPRQGMRTEAFF
once 13 TRBJ2-7 TRBV11-2 CASSLTDSSEQYF
- 14 TRBJ2-2 TRBV6-5 CAIPQGMNTGELFF
- 13 TRBJ2-5 TRBV5-1 CASSPSGRETQYF
- 17 TRBJ1-5 TRBV5-8 CASSLGPRGYSNQPQHF
- 16 TRBJ2-7 TRBV19 CASSFVVAFGQYEQYF
- 12 TRBJ1-2 TRBV2 CASRGGVYGYTF
- 17 TRBJ2-3 TRBV10-3 CAISESVTPSSTDTQYF
- 15 TRBJ2-5 TRBV11-2 CASSQVGQAIGTQYF
- 14 TRBJ2-1 TRBV7-2 CASSLRQGLSEQFF
- 15 TRBJ2-7 TRBV7-8 CASSLSGPSDYEQYF
- 18 TRBJ2-4 TRBV5-4 CASSQGTSGRFAKNIQYF
- 17 TRBJ1-3 TRBV18 CASSPRTGRDSGNTIYF
- 15 TRBJ2-7 TRBV6-1 CASSDSSGRADEQYF
- 15 TRBJ1-1 TRBV5-4 CASSLVRSPNTEAFF
- 13 TRBJ2-7 TRBV11-1 CASSLGENYEQYF
- 14 TRBJ1-2 TRBV5-6 CASSAQTGYYGYTF